These T cell receptor beta chains were read from a single sample in a study of T cells in Graves' hyperthyroidism and ophthalmopathy. TCRdb recomputed calls from the multiplex PCR reads with MiXCR, one row per CDR3 protein. In the table there are about 700,000 distinct CDR3 sequences, 14% of which are singletons. Sequenced material: blood. The source of these receptors is a woman aged 18 to 35 with Graves' hyperthyroidism. The CDR3 runs from the conserved cysteine through the conserved F or W. The D gene is left open where the match is weak. Part of the rows lack a size; the others show once, few, many or a class for expanded clones.

V	J	D	size	DNA	CDR3
TRBV12-3/TRBV12-4	TRBJ1-5	NA	many	TGTGCCAGCAGGGTAGGGAGTATCAATCAGCCCCAGCATTTT	CASRVGSINQPQHF
TRBV7-9	TRBJ1-2	NA	few	TGTGCCAGCAGCATGGACGGAGAGCTTTATGGCTACACCTTC	CASSMDGELYGYTF
TRBV27	TRBJ2-1	NA	few	TGTGCCAGCAATCCAATTGGGGCATACAATGAGCAGTTCTTC	CASNPIGAYNEQFF
TRBV6-1	TRBJ2-4	TRBD1	few	TGTGCCAGCAGTGCCCCGGGACAGGGAACCAAAAACATTCAGTACTTC	CASSAPGQGTKNIQYF
TRBV12-3/TRBV12-4	TRBJ2-5	TRBD1	NA	TGTGCCAGCACTCTCGCGGGACAGGGAAAAGAGACCCAGTACTTC	CASTLAGQGKETQYF
TRBV27	TRBJ1-1	NA	NA	TGTGCCAGCAGCCCGTTAGGGGTCGGCACTGAAGCTTTCTTT	CASSPLGVGTEAFF
TRBV5-1	TRBJ1-4	NA	many	TGCGCCAGCCGAACGGCGGGTAATGAAAAACTGTTTTTT	CASRTAGNEKLFF
TRBV7-2	TRBJ2-3	TRBD2	many	TGTGCCAGCAGCTCTTATTGGACTAGCGGGATTTCAGATACGCAGTATTTT	CASSSYWTSGISDTQYF
TRBV4-1	TRBJ2-7	TRBD2	many	TGCGCCAGCAGCCAACCAACTAGCGGGAAGTACGAGCAGTACTTC	CASSQPTSGKYEQYF
TRBV20-1	TRBJ2-2	NA	many	TGCAGTGCTAGATCCGGGAGTAACACCGGGGAGCTGTTTTTT	CSARSGSNTGELFF
TRBV20-1	TRBJ1-5	TRBD1	NA	TGCAGTGCCACCTTCGTCGACAGGGGGCGTGATCAGCCCCAGCATTTT	CSATFVDRGRDQPQHF
TRBV3-1	TRBJ2-4	NA	NA	TGTGCCAGCAGCCAAGAGTGGGGGTTGGCCATTCAGTACTTC	CASSQEWGLAIQYF
TRBV7-9	TRBJ1-5	NA	few	TGTGCCAGCAGCTCCCAAGTGTCCGGCGGGCCCCAGCATTTT	CASSSQVSGGPQHF
TRBV20-1	TRBJ2-5	NA	many	TGCAGTGCTAGAGATGGCACGGGCCCGGAGACCCAGTACTTC	CSARDGTGPETQYF
TRBV7-8	TRBJ2-1	TRBD2	NA	TGTGCCAGCAGCCTGGGACTACAGTCCTACGAGCAGTTCTTC	CASSLGLQSYEQFF
TRBV11-1	TRBJ1-1	NA	many	TGTGCCAGCAGCTCACAGACAGTCATGAACACTGAAGCTTTCTTT	CASSSQTVMNTEAFF
TRBV7-2	TRBJ1-2	NA	many	TGTGCCAGCAGCTTAAAGGGACCCTATGGCTACACCTTC	CASSLKGPYGYTF
TRBV7-2	TRBJ2-3	TRBD2	many	TGTGCCAGCAGCTTTATGACAGCGGGACCGCGCACAGATACGCAGTATTTT	CASSFMTAGPRTDTQYF
TRBV7-3	TRBJ2-3	NA	many	TGTGCCAGCAGCCGGGACATAAACACAGATACGCAGTATTTT	CASSRDINTDTQYF